This TCR beta chain was recovered during a study of brain T cells in children with intractable seizures. Overall study results and limits: Each case's top public CDR3 resembled known HCMV, EBV or influenza A CDR3s.

Sequencing was limited to surgery cases with top T cell transcript signatures in brain tissue. This table comes from immunoSEQ multiplex PCR, and its TCRdb copy is limited to in-frame clones, with some not included. Of over 7,500 clones in the sample, approximately 69% are singletons; the top ten hold roughly 18%. This CDR3 spans 17 amino acids. After removal of 0 bases from V and 3 bases from J, the junction contained 8 bases not matched to a gene. Per the germline V gene, CDR1 is LGHDT and CDR2 is YNNKEL (reference sequence). A remark on this clone: Its antigen is not identified.

The material sequenced was resected brain tissue, taken at surgery. V and J are TRBV3-1 (or the pseudogene TRBV3-2) and TRBJ2-1; 7 nucleotides align to TRBD2. This receptor was taken from a girl aged 2 to 9 with tuberous sclerosis and intractable seizures. The CDR3 DNA reads TGTGCCAGCAGCCAAGAGGGAAAACTAGCGATCTACAATGAGCAGTTCTTC. Residues: CASSQEGKLAIYNEQFF.